This T cell receptor (beta chain) was sequenced in a study of OX40 agonist ivuxolimab in advanced cancers. The study's findings and limits: Clonal expansion was seen in CD4+ and CD8+ blood T cells by week 6 at 0.1 to 3.0 mg/kg.

The V and J ends lost 1 base and 8 bases respectively, with 17 bases between them. CDR3 length: 15 amino acids. Germline CDR1 LNHDA, CDR2 SQIVND (reference sequence). The table came from immunoSEQ multiplex PCR; TCRdb's copy has only in-frame clones and leaves some out. This sample has approximately 70,000 clones; roughly 80% occur once, and the top ten carry 1.1%. As to this clone: The antigen is not known.

The chain links TRBV19 to TRBJ1-2; maybe TRBD1 (5 bases). The clonotype originates from an adult with an advanced solid tumor such as melanoma, head and neck, liver or kidney cancer. The material was CD4+ or CD8+ T cells sorted from blood, obtained in a trial of the OX40 agonist ivuxolimab. The CDR3 spells CASSIGTQGVFGYTF. The CDR3, as DNA: TGTGCCAGTAGTATAGGGACCCAAGGGGTTTTCGGCTACACCTTC.